Below are 18 T cell receptor beta chains sequenced from a single sample in a study of CD8 T cells in ankylosing spondylitis (dated by TCRdb to the late 2010s). The library was made by 5' RACE. Sequencing instrument: Illumina HiSeq 2500. The raw public reads went through TCRdb reprocessing: fastp at Q25, MiXCR clone calling, in-frame beta chains kept. Rows are combined by CDR3 protein, so each entry shows the most common genes and DNA. This sample gives 250,000 or so distinct CDR3 sequences in total; approximately 20% of them show up just once. Approximately 33% of the sample is taken by the ten largest. The specimen sequenced was blood, either unsorted or a sorted T cell fraction (not recorded which). These TCRs come from a male donor with ankylosing spondylitis or in good health (not recorded which).

The genes are TRBV29-1 and TRBJ2-7; D remains unclear. Germline assignment: CDR1 SQVTM and CDR2 ANQGSEA. This CDR3 is built from 13 residues. V was trimmed by 0 bases and J by 3 bases, leaving 9 bases between them. The CDR3: CSVEDRADYEQYF. The CDR3 bases are TGCAGCGTTGAAGATCGGGCAGACTACGAGCAGTACTTC.

The chain couples TRBV4-3 to TRBJ2-1; D gene ambiguous. This CDR3 is 14 amino acids long. Germline values: CDR1 LGHNA, CDR2 YSLEER. Trimming removed 4 bases from V and 8 bases from J, with 15 bases in between. The CDR3 coding sequence is TGCGCCAGCAGCCCCTACTCCAATTGGGATGAGCAGTTCTTC. Translation gives CASSPYSNWDEQFF.

This clonotype was picked up many times. CDR3 DNA: TGTGCCAGCAGCTTAGGGGGACAGGGTTTTCTTGAGACCCAGTACTTC. Protein sequence: CASSLGGQGFLETQYF. The chain is built from TRBV7-2 and TRBJ2-5, with 9 bases fitting TRBD1. Looked up from germline, CDR1 is SGHTA and CDR2 is FQGNSA. The CDR3 length is 16 residues. V dropped 1 base and J dropped 5; count of bases not matched to a gene: 8.

Remarks on this clonotype: It is unclear where the CDR3 begins or ends on the DNA, so no DNA is shown, and the CDR3 is as TCRdb lists it. The V gene is TRBV24-1, the J gene TRBJ2-2; the table's TRBD1 call for D was not verified on the DNA. Germline V gives CDR1 KGHDR, CDR2 SFDVKD. Counting both end residues, the CDR3 totals 15 amino acids. The CDR3 reads CATSRDSDTPGSCFF.

J is TRBJ2-2 and V is TRBV3-1, with 7 bases identical to TRBD2. From germline, CDR1 is LGHDT and CDR2 YNNKEL (reference sequence). The J segment lost 7 bases and the V segment lost 3 bases, leaving 11 bases of the junction unmatched. This CDR3 has 16 residues. The CDR3 spells CASSHSGTTYHGELFF. CDR3 nucleotides: TGTGCCAGCAGCCACTCCGGGACTACTTACCACGGGGAGCTGTTTTTT. The variable domain in full, with the rest retrieved from reference TRBV3-1 and TRBJ2-2, is DTAVSQTPKYLVTQMGNDKSIKCEQNLGHDTMYWYKQDSKKFLKIMFSYNNKELIINETVPNRFSPKSPDKAHLNLHINSLELGDSAVYFCASSHSGTTYHGELFFGEGSRLTVL.

The chain recombines TRBV7-9 with TRBJ2-7, with D perhaps matching TRBD1 or TRBD2 (5 bases each). Trimming took 5 bases from V and 4 from J, leaving 9 bases between them. The CDR3 loop spans 12 amino acids. CDR1 is SEHNR and CDR2 is FQNEAQ in the germline V gene (reference sequence). CDR3 sequence: CASSGGRYEQYF. In DNA form, the CDR3 reads TGTGCCAGCAGCGGGGGTCGTTACGAGCAGTACTTC.

The gene calls are TRBV7-8 and TRBJ2-5; no definite D call. The germline gives CDR1 SGHVS, CDR2 FQNEAQ. Trimming removed 6 bases from V and 5 bases from J, with 22 bases in between. The CDR3 spans 16 residues. The CDR3 DNA sequence: TGTGCCAGCAGTATCCTGATGGCCTCGGTAGGGGAGACCCAGTACTTC. This translates into CASSILMASVGETQYF.

This clonotype was recorded a few times. This chain connects TRBV3-1 to TRBJ1-1; D unresolved. Deletions cut 0 bases from V and 6 bases from J, with 11 bases between. Germline V gene data show CDR1 as LGHDT and CDR2 as YNNKEL (reference sequence). This CDR3 has 14 residues. The DNA of the CDR3 is TGTGCCAGCAGCCAAGATCTCGGGGAGCCTGAAGCTTTCTTT. Protein sequence: CASSQDLGEPEAFF.

This clonotype was counted many times. The chain combines TRBV5-1 with TRBJ2-1; 12 bases align to TRBD2. The J segment lost 4 bases and the V segment lost 4 bases, leaving 6 bases of the junction unmatched. The length of the CDR3 is 16 residues. Germline loops: CDR1 SGHRS, CDR2 YFSETQ. The CDR3 nucleotides read TGCGCCAGCAGCCCCCGACTAGCGGGAGTATACAATGAGCAGTTCTTC. Translating gives CASSPRLAGVYNEQFF.

The rearrangement links TRBV20-1 to TRBJ2-1, with D possibly matching TRBD2 (7 bases). CDR1 and CDR2 (germline): DFQATT, SNEGSKA (reference sequence). The V gene lost 7 bases and the J gene lost 9 bases, with 13 bases spanning the gap. The CDR3 spans 11 residues. In DNA form, the CDR3 reads TGCAGTGGAGGACTAGGGGGTGAGCAGTTCTTC. Translation gives CSGGLGGEQFF.

This clonotype occurred a few times. V is TRBV5-1 and J is TRBJ2-7, with 12 bases fitting TRBD2. With 2 bases clipped from V and 4 bases from J, the junction kept 4 bases outside the gene matches. The CDR3 runs to 15 residues. Germline CDR1 and CDR2: SGHRS and YFSETQ. CDR3: CASSFGTSGLYEQYF. CDR3 coding DNA: TGCGCCAGCAGCTTTGGGACTAGCGGGTTATACGAGCAGTACTTC.

This clonotype was seen a single time. The chain couples TRBV7-8 to TRBJ2-1; 10 bases align to TRBD2. Germline CDR1 SGHVS, CDR2 FQNEAQ. V was clipped by 5 bases and J by 6 bases; unmatched bases: 16. This CDR3 comprises 18 residues. CDR3 in amino acids: CASSKDPGLAAILNEQFF. The CDR3 DNA reads TGTGCCAGCAGCAAAGATCCTGGACTAGCGGCAATACTCAATGAGCAGTTCTTC.

This chain uses TRBV28 with TRBJ1-1; D may be TRBD1 (6 bases). The CDR3 runs 11 residues. V was cut by 10 bases and J by 4 bases, with 10 bases left in between. The germline CDR1 and CDR2 sequences are MDHEN and SYDVKM. Written as DNA, the CDR3 is TGTGCCACCGGGGGGCCCACTGAAGCTTTCTTT. Amino acid sequence: CATGGPTEAFF.

There are many counts of this clonotype. This chain connects TRBV29-1 to TRBJ2-1, with TRBD2 as a possible D gene (5 bases). The ends were cut back, 1 base at V and 4 bases at J, with 20 bases in the middle. The CDR3 runs 17 residues. The V gene's germline CDR1 is SQVTM and CDR2 ANQGSEA. The CDR3 protein is CSVEVWERASSYNEQFF. The CDR3 DNA follows: TGCAGCGTTGAAGTCTGGGAGAGAGCGAGTAGTTACAATGAGCAGTTCTTC.

This clonotype was observed at least ten times. This chain connects TRBV6-1 to TRBJ1-1; D is undetermined. Germline V gene data show CDR1 as MNHNS and CDR2 as SASEGT. The CDR3 loop spans 13 amino acids. Deletions cut 0 bases from V and 7 bases from J, with 9 bases between. In nucleotides, the CDR3 is TGTGCCAGCAGTGAAGCGGAGGTAGTTGAAGCTTTCTTT. Protein sequence: CASSEAEVVEAFF.

The rearrangement links TRBV12-3 or TRBV12-4 to TRBJ2-5; 10 positions match TRBD1. The length of the CDR3 is 18 residues. After removal of 4 bases from V and 5 bases from J, the junction contained 16 bases not matched to a gene. The CDR3: CASSSNPSRDRGSETQYF. For the CDR3, the DNA is TGTGCCAGCAGTTCTAATCCATCCCGGGACAGGGGTTCGGAGACCCAGTACTTC.

This CDR3 is CASSQDSGGQYF. In DNA, the CDR3 is TGCGCCAGCAGCCAAGACTCCGGCGGGCAGTACTTC. The chain combines TRBV4-3 with TRBJ2-7; no clear D. With 0 bases removed from V and 9 bases from J, the gap between germline ends came to 9 bases. The germline V gene encodes CDR1 LGHNA and CDR2 YSLEER. The CDR3 consists of 12 residues.

This clonotype appeared many times. The chain links TRBV6-2 or TRBV6-3 to TRBJ1-1; D perhaps matches TRBD1 (5 bases). Per the germline V gene, CDR1 is MNHEY and CDR2 is SVGEGT. CDR3 length: 14 residues. V lost 1 base and J 4 bases, leaving 10 bases between the germline ends. The CDR3 DNA follows: TGTGCCAGCAGTTACTGGGGGTTTGGCACTGAAGCTTTCTTT. As protein: CASSYWGFGTEAFF.